This T cell receptor (beta chain) was retrieved from a study of T and B cells in COVID-19 patients. In the study overall: Blood was sampled from COVID-19 patients who were either actively infected or recovered. About 90% of the roughly 20 active-infection patients had comorbidities associated with unfavorable COVID-19 outcome.

Study-wide points: Exclusive to the recovered cohort were approximately 2,300 TCR clusters, around 30 of them with low generation probability.

TRB was amplified from around 250-460 ng of blood genomic DNA. CDR3 length: 14 amino acids. Trimming at V came to 2 bases and at J to 14 bases, leaving 7 bases not matched to a gene. Germline V CDR1 and CDR2: ENHRY, SYGVKD. Note on this clonotype: Its antigen is still unknown.

BIOMED2 TRB-A/B primer pools were used in multiplex TRB PCR. TCRdb redid the calling of the multiplex PCR reads with MiXCR, one entry per CDR3 protein. The repertoire holds 5,500 to 8,000 distinct CDR3 sequences, roughly a third seen once, with about 24% in the top ten. This clonotype was sampled from a human donor who had recovered from COVID-19. The specimen sequenced was blood. This chain uses TRBV10-3 with TRBJ1-6; 9 nucleotides agree with TRBD1. CDR3 amino acids: CAISETGGLLALHF. The CDR3 bases are TGTGCCATCAGTGAGACAGGGGGCTTGCTGGCCCTCCACTTT.